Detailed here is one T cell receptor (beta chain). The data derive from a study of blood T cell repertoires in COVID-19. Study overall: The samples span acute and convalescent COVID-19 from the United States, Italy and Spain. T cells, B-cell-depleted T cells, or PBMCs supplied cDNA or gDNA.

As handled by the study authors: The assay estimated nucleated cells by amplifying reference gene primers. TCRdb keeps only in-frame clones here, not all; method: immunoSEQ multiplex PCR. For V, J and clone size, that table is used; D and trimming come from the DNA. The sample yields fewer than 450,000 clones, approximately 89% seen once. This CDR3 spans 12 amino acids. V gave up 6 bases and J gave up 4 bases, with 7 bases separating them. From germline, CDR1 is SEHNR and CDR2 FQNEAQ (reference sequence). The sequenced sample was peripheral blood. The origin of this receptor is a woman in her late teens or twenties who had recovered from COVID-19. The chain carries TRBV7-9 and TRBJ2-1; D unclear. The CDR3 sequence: CASSSTYNEQFF. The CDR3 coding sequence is TGTGCCAGCAGTTCAACATACAATGAGCAGTTCTTC.